Listed below are T cell receptor beta chains from one sample, sequenced in a study of blood T cell repertoires in COVID-19. Sequenced by immunoSEQ multiplex PCR; TCRdb stores in-frame clones only, minus some. This table holds almost 100,000 clones, approximately 89% found once. Sequenced sample: peripheral blood. Receptors originate from a man aged 50-60 years with acute or convalescent COVID-19. The CDR3 runs from the conserved cysteine through the conserved F or W. A D gene is named only where the DNA matches it firmly. Expanded clones get a size class; other rows say once, few or many, or leave the size out.

V gene: TRBV25-1
J gene: TRBJ2-1
D gene: NA
clone size: NA
CDR3 DNA: TGTGCCAGCAGTGATCTCCCGGCGGGACCGAAGGGTGAGCAGTTCTTC
CDR3 protein: CASSDLPAGPKGEQFF

V gene: TRBV10-1
J gene: TRBJ2-2
D gene: NA
clone size: once
CDR3 DNA: TGCGCCAGCAGTGAACGGGTAGCGGCCGGGGAGCTGTTTTTT
CDR3 protein: CASSERVAAGELFF

V gene: TRBV18
J gene: TRBJ1-1
D gene: TRBD1
clone size: NA
CDR3 DNA: TGTGCCAGCTCATCCGGACAGGGGGCGAACACTGAAGCTTTCTTT
CDR3 protein: CASSSGQGANTEAFF

V gene: TRBV10-3
J gene: TRBJ2-3
D gene: TRBD2
clone size: NA
CDR3 DNA: TGTGCCATCAGTGAAGGGACTAGCGGGAGTGTCCCAGATACGCAGTATTTT
CDR3 protein: CAISEGTSGSVPDTQYF

V gene: TRBV4-1
J gene: TRBJ2-7
D gene: NA
clone size: NA
CDR3 DNA: TGCGCCAGCAGCCAAGAACGGCGGGGAGGACTGGCCGAGCAGTACTTC
CDR3 protein: CASSQERRGGLAEQYF

V gene: TRBV5-1
J gene: TRBJ2-5
D gene: TRBD1
clone size: once
CDR3 DNA: TGCGCCAGCAGCTTCGCAGGGGGAGAGACCCAGTACTTC
CDR3 protein: CASSFAGGETQYF

V gene: TRBV7-3
J gene: TRBJ2-7
D gene: TRBD1
clone size: NA
CDR3 DNA: TGTGCCAGCAGATCAGCCGGGACAGGGAAGTACGAGCAGTACTTC
CDR3 protein: CASRSAGTGKYEQYF

V gene: TRBV10-3
J gene: TRBJ1-1
D gene: NA
clone size: NA
CDR3 DNA: TGTGCCATCAGTGGGAGGGAGACAGCTTTCTTT
CDR3 protein: CAISGRETAFF

V gene: TRBV5-4
J gene: TRBJ2-5
D gene: TRBD1
clone size: NA
CDR3 DNA: TGTGCCAGCAGCCTACAGGGGGCGTGGACCCAGTACTTC
CDR3 protein: CASSLQGAWTQYF

V gene: TRBV3-1/TRBV3-2
J gene: TRBJ2-7
D gene: TRBD1
clone size: NA
CDR3 DNA: TGTGCCAGCAGCCATGGTTCCGGGACAGGAAAGGCCGAGCAGTACTTC
CDR3 protein: CASSHGSGTGKAEQYF

V gene: TRBV7-8
J gene: TRBJ2-2
D gene: TRBD2
clone size: NA
CDR3 DNA: TGTGCCAGCAGCTCCGGGACGGGAGGAAACACCGGGGAGCTGTTTTTT
CDR3 protein: CASSSGTGGNTGELFF

V gene: TRBV11-3
J gene: TRBJ1-1
D gene: TRBD1
clone size: once
CDR3 DNA: TGTGCCAGCAGCCACGGGACAGGGGGGAAAAACACTGAAGCTTTCTTT
CDR3 protein: CASSHGTGGKNTEAFF

V gene: TRBV6-2/TRBV6-3
J gene: TRBJ2-7
D gene: NA
clone size: NA
CDR3 DNA: TGTGCCAGCAGTGGCCCCGGGGTCGGGGAATACGAGCAGTACTTC
CDR3 protein: CASSGPGVGEYEQYF

V gene: TRBV27
J gene: TRBJ2-7
D gene: TRBD1
clone size: NA
CDR3 DNA: TGTGCCAGCAGTTACTACCTACCGGGACAGGGGAAAAACGAGCAGTACTTC
CDR3 protein: CASSYYLPGQGKNEQYF

V gene: TRBV12-3/TRBV12-4
J gene: TRBJ1-1
D gene: NA
clone size: NA
CDR3 DNA: TGTGCCAGCAGTTTACCCGGGAACACTGAAGCTTTCTTT
CDR3 protein: CASSLPGNTEAFF

V gene: TRBV15
J gene: TRBJ2-3
D gene: TRBD2
clone size: NA
CDR3 DNA: TGTGCCACCAGCAGAGAGGGAACTAGCGGAGATACGCAGTATTTT
CDR3 protein: CATSREGTSGDTQYF

V gene: TRBV6-2/TRBV6-3
J gene: TRBJ1-5
D gene: TRBD1
clone size: few
CDR3 DNA: TGTGCCAGCAGTTCGCCGGACAGGGCCACTAGCAATCAGCCCCAGCATTTT
CDR3 protein: CASSSPDRATSNQPQHF

V gene: TRBV7-2
J gene: TRBJ1-2
D gene: NA
clone size: NA
CDR3 DNA: TGTGCCAGCAGCTTACAGGGCTATGGCTACACCTTC
CDR3 protein: CASSLQGYGYTF

V gene: TRBV5-1
J gene: TRBJ2-1
D gene: NA
clone size: few
CDR3 DNA: TGCGCCAGCAGTGCGGGTCCGTACAATGAGCAGTTCTTC
CDR3 protein: CASSAGPYNEQFF

V gene: TRBV9
J gene: TRBJ2-1
D gene: TRBD2
clone size: NA
CDR3 DNA: TGTGCCAGCAGCCCGACTAGCGGGAGGTATAATGAGCAGTTCTTC
CDR3 protein: CASSPTSGRYNEQFF

V gene: TRBV27
J gene: TRBJ1-5
D gene: NA
clone size: NA
CDR3 DNA: TGTGCCAGCAGCCCCCAGGGGTATAGCAATCAGCCCCAGCATTTT
CDR3 protein: CASSPQGYSNQPQHF

V gene: TRBV6-1
J gene: TRBJ2-1
D gene: NA
clone size: NA
CDR3 DNA: TGTGCCAGCAGTGAAGCGTTCCTGCGTAATGAGCAGTTCTTC
CDR3 protein: CASSEAFLRNEQFF

V gene: TRBV9
J gene: TRBJ2-2
D gene: NA
clone size: NA
CDR3 DNA: TGTGCCAGCAGCTCCTCCACCCAGGCAGTGAACACCGGGGAGCTGTTTTTT
CDR3 protein: CASSSSTQAVNTGELFF

V gene: TRBV2
J gene: TRBJ2-6
D gene: NA
clone size: NA
CDR3 DNA: TGTGCCAGCATTGTCCGGGGGAGGTCTGGGGCCAACGTCCTGACTTTC
CDR3 protein: CASIVRGRSGANVLTF

V gene: TRBV2
J gene: TRBJ1-5
D gene: NA
clone size: NA
CDR3 DNA: TGTGCCAGCAGCCCCAGGGTTGACAATCAGCCCCAGCATTTT
CDR3 protein: CASSPRVDNQPQHF

V gene: TRBV19
J gene: TRBJ1-4
D gene: NA
clone size: NA
CDR3 DNA: TGTGCCAGTAGTATAGACGCAGGCGAAAAACTGTTTTTT
CDR3 protein: CASSIDAGEKLFF

V gene: TRBV19
J gene: TRBJ1-2
D gene: NA
clone size: NA
CDR3 DNA: TGTGCCAGTAGTCGGGACTTTGACTATGGCTACACCTTC
CDR3 protein: CASSRDFDYGYTF

V gene: TRBV2
J gene: TRBJ1-6
D gene: NA
clone size: NA
CDR3 DNA: TGTGCCAGCAGTGCGCAGGGGCGCGATTCACCCCTCCACTTT
CDR3 protein: CASSAQGRDSPLHF

V gene: TRBV18
J gene: TRBJ2-5
D gene: NA
clone size: NA
CDR3 DNA: TGTGCCAGCTCACCGAGCAGGGAAGAGACCCAGTACTTC
CDR3 protein: CASSPSREETQYF

V gene: TRBV29-1
J gene: TRBJ2-2
D gene: TRBD2
clone size: NA
CDR3 DNA: TGCAGCGTTGTAAGCGGGAGTCGCGCGAACACCGGGGAGCTGTTTTTT
CDR3 protein: CSVVSGSRANTGELFF

V gene: TRBV30
J gene: TRBJ2-1
D gene: TRBD2
clone size: NA
CDR3 DNA: TGTGCCTGGAGTGGGGCTAGCGGCTCCTACAATGAGCAGTTCTTC
CDR3 protein: CAWSGASGSYNEQFF

V gene: TRBV6-1
J gene: TRBJ1-3
D gene: TRBD1
clone size: few
CDR3 DNA: TGTGCCAGCAGTGAAGGGACAGGGAAAGGAAACACCATATATTTT
CDR3 protein: CASSEGTGKGNTIYF

V gene: TRBV5-1
J gene: TRBJ1-2
D gene: NA
clone size: NA
CDR3 DNA: TGCGCCAGCAGCGGCAAACAGGGATCCTATGGCTACACCTTC
CDR3 protein: CASSGKQGSYGYTF

V gene: TRBV27
J gene: TRBJ1-3
D gene: TRBD1
clone size: few
CDR3 DNA: TGTGCCAGCAGGCCACTGGGACAGGGGACTGGAAACACCATATATTTT
CDR3 protein: CASRPLGQGTGNTIYF

V gene: TRBV7-9
J gene: TRBJ2-6
D gene: NA
clone size: NA
CDR3 DNA: TGTGCCAGCAGCTTGGGAGACCAGGGGTACGAGTCTGGGGCCAACGTCCTGACTTTC
CDR3 protein: CASSLGDQGYESGANVLTF

V gene: TRBV19
J gene: TRBJ2-7
D gene: TRBD2
clone size: NA
CDR3 DNA: TGTGCCAGTAGTATCGCTAGCGGAAGCTCCTACGAGCAGTACTTC
CDR3 protein: CASSIASGSSYEQYF

V gene: TRBV5-1
J gene: TRBJ2-7
D gene: NA
clone size: NA
CDR3 DNA: TGCGCCAGCAGCCGTCTGACCAGCGGAAACGAGCAGTACTTC
CDR3 protein: CASSRLTSGNEQYF

V gene: TRBV6-1
J gene: TRBJ1-5
D gene: NA
clone size: NA
CDR3 DNA: TGTGCCAGCAGTGAACGCGGAGATCGGTATAGCAATCAGCCCCAGCATTTT
CDR3 protein: CASSERGDRYSNQPQHF

V gene: TRBV29-1
J gene: TRBJ2-1
D gene: NA
clone size: NA
CDR3 DNA: TGCAGCGTTATAGCGACCTACAATGAGCAGTTCTTC
CDR3 protein: CSVIATYNEQFF

V gene: TRBV14
J gene: TRBJ2-2
D gene: TRBD2
clone size: NA
CDR3 DNA: TGTGCCAGCAGCCGAACTAGCGGGAGGCCCGGGGAGCTGTTTTTT
CDR3 protein: CASSRTSGRPGELFF

V gene: TRBV7-9
J gene: TRBJ1-2
D gene: TRBD1
clone size: NA
CDR3 DNA: TGTGCCAGCAGCTCTGACCTCGGACAGGCCTATGGCTACACCTTC
CDR3 protein: CASSSDLGQAYGYTF

V gene: TRBV4-2
J gene: TRBJ2-1
D gene: TRBD2
clone size: many
CDR3 DNA: TGTGCCAGCAGCCAAAGGGCGACTAGCGGGAGTAAGGATGAGCAGTTCTTC
CDR3 protein: CASSQRATSGSKDEQFF

V gene: TRBV5-8
J gene: TRBJ2-4
D gene: NA
clone size: NA
CDR3 DNA: TGTGCCAGCAGCTTGCGGCGCGGCGGAGGGGACATTCAGTACTTC
CDR3 protein: CASSLRRGGGDIQYF

V gene: TRBV5-1
J gene: TRBJ1-2
D gene: TRBD1
clone size: NA
CDR3 DNA: TGCGCCAGCAGCTTGGGAGGAACAGGGGGCGATGGCTACACCTTC
CDR3 protein: CASSLGGTGGDGYTF

V gene: TRBV4-2
J gene: TRBJ2-7
D gene: NA
clone size: few
CDR3 DNA: TGTGCCAGCAGCCAAGTCTCCCACGAGCAGTACTTC
CDR3 protein: CASSQVSHEQYF

V gene: TRBV7-2
J gene: TRBJ1-6
D gene: NA
clone size: NA
CDR3 DNA: TGTGCCAGCAGCTTAGGAGCCCTCTCGCCTATCTCCTATAATTCACCCCTCCACTTT
CDR3 protein: CASSLGALSPISYNSPLHF

V gene: TRBV7-9
J gene: TRBJ1-1
D gene: NA
clone size: once
CDR3 DNA: TGTGCCAGCAGCTACGAACAGGGAATGGGCACTGAAGCTTTCTTT
CDR3 protein: CASSYEQGMGTEAFF

V gene: TRBV6-5
J gene: TRBJ2-1
D gene: NA
clone size: NA
CDR3 DNA: TGTGCCAGCAGGTCTATCCGGGGGACCTACAATGAGCAGTTCTTC
CDR3 protein: CASRSIRGTYNEQFF

V gene: TRBV6-5
J gene: TRBJ1-1
D gene: NA
clone size: NA
CDR3 DNA: TGTGCCAGCAGTTTAGAGTGGCAGGGCACTGAAGCTTTCTTT
CDR3 protein: CASSLEWQGTEAFF

V gene: TRBV4-1
J gene: TRBJ2-6
D gene: TRBD1
clone size: NA
CDR3 DNA: TGCGCCAGCAGCCAAGTTCAGGGGGTTATCTCTGGGGCCAACGTCCTGACTTTC
CDR3 protein: CASSQVQGVISGANVLTF

V gene: TRBV5-4
J gene: TRBJ2-2
D gene: TRBD1
clone size: NA
CDR3 DNA: TGTGCCAGCAGCCGTACAGGGGGTGAGACCGGGGAGCTGTTTTTT
CDR3 protein: CASSRTGGETGELFF

V gene: TRBV6-1
J gene: TRBJ2-3
D gene: TRBD2
clone size: NA
CDR3 DNA: TGTGCCAGCAGTGAAGTGGGCGGGAGCTGGGAAGATACGCAGTATTTT
CDR3 protein: CASSEVGGSWEDTQYF

V gene: TRBV28
J gene: TRBJ1-1
D gene: NA
clone size: few
CDR3 DNA: TGTGCCAGCAGTTTAGGAGGGGTGGGGGACACTGAAGCTTTCTTT
CDR3 protein: CASSLGGVGDTEAFF

V gene: TRBV5-1
J gene: TRBJ1-1
D gene: NA
clone size: NA
CDR3 DNA: TGCGCCAGCAGACCTAACTCCCGGGGCACTGAAGCTTTCTTT
CDR3 protein: CASRPNSRGTEAFF

V gene: TRBV10-1
J gene: TRBJ2-2
D gene: TRBD2
clone size: NA
CDR3 DNA: TGCGCCAGCAGGTCCGGGACTAGCGGGAAGGGCGCCGGGGAGCTGTTTTTT
CDR3 protein: CASRSGTSGKGAGELFF

V gene: TRBV5-1
J gene: TRBJ2-1
D gene: TRBD2
clone size: NA
CDR3 DNA: TGCGCCAGCAGCCGGTTAAGCGGGAGGGGGGAGCAGTTCTTC
CDR3 protein: CASSRLSGRGEQFF

V gene: TRBV2
J gene: TRBJ1-3
D gene: NA
clone size: NA
CDR3 DNA: TGTGCCAGCAGAAGAGAGTTGAGGGGAAACACCATATATTTT
CDR3 protein: CASRRELRGNTIYF

V gene: TRBV6-5
J gene: TRBJ2-5
D gene: TRBD2
clone size: NA
CDR3 DNA: TGTGCCAGCAGTCCGAGGCTAGCGGGAGGGGAGACCCAGTACTTC
CDR3 protein: CASSPRLAGGETQYF

V gene: TRBV29-1
J gene: TRBJ2-7
D gene: TRBD2
clone size: NA
CDR3 DNA: TGCAGCGTGAGCGGGAGCCCGTCCTACGAGCAGTACTTC
CDR3 protein: CSVSGSPSYEQYF